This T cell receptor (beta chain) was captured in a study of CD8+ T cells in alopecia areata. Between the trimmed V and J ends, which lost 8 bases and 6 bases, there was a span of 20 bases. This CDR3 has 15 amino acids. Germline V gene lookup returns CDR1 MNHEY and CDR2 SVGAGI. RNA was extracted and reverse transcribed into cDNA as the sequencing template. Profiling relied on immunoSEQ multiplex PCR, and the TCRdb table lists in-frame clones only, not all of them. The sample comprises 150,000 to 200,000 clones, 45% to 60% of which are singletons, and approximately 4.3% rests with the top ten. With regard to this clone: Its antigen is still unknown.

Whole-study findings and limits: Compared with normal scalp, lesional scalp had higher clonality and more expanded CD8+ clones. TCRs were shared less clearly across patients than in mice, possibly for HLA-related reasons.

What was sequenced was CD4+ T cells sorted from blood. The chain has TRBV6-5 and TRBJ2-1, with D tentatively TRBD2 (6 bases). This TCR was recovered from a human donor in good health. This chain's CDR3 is CASLGTRGPSNEQFF. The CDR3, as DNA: TGTGCCAGCCTGGGGACGCGGGGCCCTTCCAATGAGCAGTTCTTC.